This T cell receptor beta chain was captured by sequencing in a study of T cell responses to AZD1222 COVID-19 vaccine. Study results and caveats: Elevations in Spike-specific TCR breadth and depth followed administration of two AZD1222 doses.

Remarks on this clone: The antigen is undetermined.

Germline CDR1 reads SGHTA; CDR2 reads FQGTGA. The CDR3 length is 16 residues. The V gene end was trimmed by 5 bases and the J gene end by 1 base; junction bases not matched to a gene: 8. Here immunoSEQ multiplex PCR was the method, and the copy in TCRdb shows in-frame clones only, minus some. There are 120,000 or so clones in the sample; around 83% occur only once, and 15% to 20% lies in the top ten. The TCR was taken from an adult who received the AZD1222 COVID-19 vaccine. This sequence joins TRBV7-3 and TRBJ2-7; 10 nucleotides agree with TRBD1. Sequences were derived from peripheral blood, sampled 28 days after the second AZD1222 dose. The CDR3 DNA is TGTGCCAGCAGCCCCTACGGGACAGGGGATTCCTACGAGCAGTACTTC. Translated: CASSPYGTGDSYEQYF.